The 6 T cell receptor beta chains reported below all come from one sample, sequenced in a study of beta chain features in type 1 diabetes (dated by TCRdb to 2016 to 2019). Libraries were made using the immunoSEQ multiplex PCR assay. All of the isolated RNA was reverse transcribed with the High Capacity cDNA Reverse Transcription Kit, so expressed TCRB transcripts were sequenced. In TCRdb, the immuneACCESS table is reduced to in-frame sequences with V and J assigned. These tables do not hold every clone; where another copy was compared, an unresolved V gene accounts for under half, and the others remain unexplained. This sample gives some 360,000 clones in total; about 20% of them show up just once. Of the sample, approximately 0.043% falls within the top ten clones. Material for sequencing was naive CD4+ T cells from blood. Reading the label with the study, this specimen's cell subset or site is: true naive CD4+ T cells. These receptor sequences come from a woman aged 18 to 35 in good health.

This clone was seen more than once but under ten times. V and J are TRBV29-1 and TRBJ2-7; D remains ambiguous. The CDR3 consists of 14 residues. Per germline, CDR1 SQVTM and CDR2 ANQGSEA. The V end lost 2 bases, the J end lost 2 bases, and 13 bases lay between the germline ends. In DNA form, the CDR3 reads TGCAGCGTTGAATGGCCCCTTCATGCCTACGAGCAGTACTTC. Its protein is CSVEWPLHAYEQYF.

The rearrangement joins TRBV5-1 to TRBJ2-7; D unclear. CDR3 length: 13 amino acids. Trimming removed 0 bases from V and 5 bases from J, with 9 bases in between. Per germline, CDR1 SGHRS and CDR2 YFSETQ. Here the CDR3 DNA reads TGCGCCAGCAGCTTGGAAAGCGTGGACGAGCAGTACTTC. It codes for CASSLESVDEQYF.

The rearrangement links TRBV4-1 to TRBJ2-1; TRBD1 might be the D (6 bases). Germline V lookup: CDR1 MGHRA, CDR2 YSYEKL. Deletions cut 0 bases from V and 9 bases from J, with 15 bases between. The CDR3 has 15 amino acids. The DNA for the CDR3 is TGCGCCAGCAGCCAAGAGCACAGGGTGTATGGTGAGCAGTTCTTC. Translated: CASSQEHRVYGEQFF.

DNA for the CDR3: TGTGCCAGCAGCCCCCTCCCTTCCAGCGGGAACTCCTACGAGCAGTACTTC. It is translated as CASSPLPSSGNSYEQYF. The V gene is TRBV7-9, the J gene TRBJ2-7, with TRBD2 identical over 7 bases. With V trimmed by 5 bases and J by 0 bases, 13 bases remained unmatched. There are 17 residues in the CDR3. Germline CDR1 is SEHNR and CDR2 is FQNEAQ (reference sequence).

This clone appeared a few times. The DNA for the CDR3 is TGTGCCAGCAGCGCAGGGGGCTACTTGTACGAGCAGTACTTC. It is translated as CASSAGGYLYEQYF. The J gene is TRBJ2-7, the V gene TRBV6-6; 8 bases match TRBD1. Per germline, CDR1 MNHNY and CDR2 SVGAGI (reference sequence). V dropped 6 bases and J dropped 4; count of bases not matched to a gene: 8. The CDR3 runs 14 residues.

This clone was observed a few times. Sequence at one end of the junction differs from germline and may be a read error. This chain links TRBV28 with TRBJ2-7, with D possibly being TRBD2 (6 bases). This CDR3 comprises 10 residues. Per the germline V gene, CDR1 is MDHEN and CDR2 is SYDVKM. CDR3 sequence (DNA): TGTGCCAGCGGCAGGGACTCCCTCTGGTGG. It specifies CASGRDSLWW.